Described below is a single TCR beta chain sequence and its context. Its antigen is unknown. The data derive from a study of cytomegalovirus exposure and HLA in healthy donors. Overall study findings and caveats: DRB1 had the most TCR associations and HLA-C the fewest, a later analysis found, with rates varying by HLA locus. In a later analysis, most CMV-associated TCR beta chains appeared HLA-restricted.

V lost 1 base, J lost 4 bases, and 13 bases stayed unmatched. This CDR3 has 17 residues. Germline CDR1 reads SGHTA; CDR2 reads FQGNSA. In the PCR, 60 Vbeta and 13 Jbeta primers were used. Method: immunoSEQ multiplex PCR; TCRdb's copy keeps in-frame clones and lacks some. Of around 220,000 clones listed, about 83% are singletons. This chain uses TRBV7-2 with TRBJ2-7; the match to TRBD2 covers 7 bases. This receptor was taken from a girl between 10 and 17 years old in good health and CMV-seronegative. The sequencing input was PBMCs. Here the CDR3 reads CASSLVAGAEPKYEQYF. CDR3 nucleotide sequence: TGTGCCAGCAGCTTAGTCGCGGGAGCGGAGCCTAAATACGAGCAGTACTTC.